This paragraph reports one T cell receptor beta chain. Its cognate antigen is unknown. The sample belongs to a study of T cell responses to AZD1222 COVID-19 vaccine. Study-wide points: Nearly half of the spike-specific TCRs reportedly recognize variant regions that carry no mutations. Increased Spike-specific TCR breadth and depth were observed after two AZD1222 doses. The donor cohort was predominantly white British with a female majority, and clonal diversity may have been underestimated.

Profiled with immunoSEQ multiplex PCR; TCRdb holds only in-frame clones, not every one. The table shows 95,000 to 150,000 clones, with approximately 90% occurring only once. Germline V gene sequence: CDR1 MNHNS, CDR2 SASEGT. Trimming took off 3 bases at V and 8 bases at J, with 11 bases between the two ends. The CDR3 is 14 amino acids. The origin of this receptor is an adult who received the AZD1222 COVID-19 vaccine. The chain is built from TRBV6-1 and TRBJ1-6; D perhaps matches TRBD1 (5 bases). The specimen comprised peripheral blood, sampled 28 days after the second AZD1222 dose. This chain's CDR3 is CASSEGPDHSPLHF. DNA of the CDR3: TGTGCCAGCAGTGAGGGGCCCGACCATTCACCCCTCCACTTT.